This TCR beta chain was observed in a study of blood T cells in healthy people across ages. V was pared by 4 bases and J by 2 bases, with 3 bases of the junction left unmatched. CDR1 is MNHEY, CDR2 SMNVEV, per germline (reference sequence). The CDR3 runs 15 residues. General observations from the study: TCR beta diversity tracked closely with naive T cell percentage.

A note on this clonotype: The antigen remains undetermined.

The authors ran a second PCR of roughly 6 to 12 cycles using a sample-barcoded 5' primer and a J-beta primer mix. TCRdb ran MiXCR on the 5' RACE reads and lists one entry per CDR3 protein. The sample records approximately 1.5 million distinct CDR3 sequences, 42% being singletons. The clonotype was recovered from a woman under 30 in good health. The chain employs TRBV27 and TRBJ2-1; TRBD2 matches 9 bases. The sample consisted of blood. DNA of the CDR3: TGTGCCAGCAGTTCCGGACTAGCGCCCTACAATGAGCAGTTCTTC. Its protein is CASSSGLAPYNEQFF.